This T cell receptor (beta chain) was found in a study of CD8 T cells in ankylosing spondylitis. Germline CDR1 and CDR2: SSHAT and FNYEAQ (reference sequence). The CDR3 is 14 amino acids. Whole-study results and caveats: Several highly homologous variants made up a TCR beta motif, and this motif appeared characteristic of ankylosing spondylitis blood.

This clonotype appeared a few times. What it recognizes is unknown. One end of the junction varies from germline; a read error may be responsible. TCRdb analysed the 5' RACE reads with MiXCR anew, one entry per CDR3 protein. The sample consists of hundreds of thousands of distinct CDR3 sequences, approximately 12% of them appearing once. Sequenced material: blood, either unsorted or a sorted T cell fraction (not recorded which). V gene TRBV7-7 combines with J gene TRBJ2-2; D is ambiguous. The source is a male donor with ankylosing spondylitis. The chain's CDR3 is CASSPDMNTGELFF. In nucleotides, the CDR3 is TGTGCTAGCAGCCCTGACATGAACACCGGGGAGCTGTTTTTT.